The rows below give T cell receptor beta chains drawn from one sample of a study of blood T cell repertoires in COVID-19. The data were produced by immunoSEQ multiplex PCR, yet TCRdb's version contains in-frame clones alone and is incomplete. Of fewer than 200,000 clones listed, 82% were seen once; the top ten hold about a sixth. Sequenced sample: PBMCs or T cells enriched from blood (not recorded which). The receptors were gathered from a man in his sixties who had recovered from COVID-19. Both conserved end residues are part of each CDR3. The order of the fields is J gene, V gene, D gene, CDR3 DNA, CDR3 protein. D genes are given only for firm matches.

j_call: TRBJ2-7
v_call: TRBV12-3/TRBV12-4
d_call: TRBD1
cdr3_nt: TGTGCCAGCAGGGGGACAGGAATTACGAAGCAGTACTTC
cdr3_aa: CASRGTGITKQYF

j_call: TRBJ1-4
v_call: TRBV7-2
d_call: NA
cdr3_nt: TGTGCCAGCAGCTTACGGGGGGTAGGGGAAAAACTGTTTTTT
cdr3_aa: CASSLRGVGEKLFF

j_call: TRBJ1-5
v_call: TRBV19
d_call: NA
cdr3_nt: TGTGCCAGTAGTGTCAGGGTTCAGCCCCAGCATTTT
cdr3_aa: CASSVRVQPQHF

j_call: TRBJ1-1
v_call: TRBV5-1
d_call: NA
cdr3_nt: TGCGCCAGCAGCTTGGTAGGCAGGCCGAACACTGAAGCTTTCTTT
cdr3_aa: CASSLVGRPNTEAFF

j_call: TRBJ2-7
v_call: TRBV9
d_call: TRBD1
cdr3_nt: TGTGCCAGCAGCGGACAGGGGTATTCCCACGAGCAGTACTTC
cdr3_aa: CASSGQGYSHEQYF

j_call: TRBJ1-4
v_call: TRBV7-9
d_call: TRBD1
cdr3_nt: TGTGCCAGCAGCTTAGCCCAGGGGGCTGATGAAAAACTGTTTTTT
cdr3_aa: CASSLAQGADEKLFF

j_call: TRBJ1-4
v_call: TRBV5-1
d_call: NA
cdr3_nt: TGCGCCAGCAGACAGTCTAATGAAAAACTGTTTTTT
cdr3_aa: CASRQSNEKLFF

j_call: TRBJ1-3
v_call: TRBV30
d_call: NA
cdr3_nt: TGTGCCTGGATGCCAGAACCCCCTGGAAACACCATATATTTT
cdr3_aa: CAWMPEPPGNTIYF

j_call: TRBJ2-2
v_call: TRBV14
d_call: NA
cdr3_nt: TGTGCCAGCAGCCTTGGTAGCGTAGTCACCGGGGAGCTGTTTTTT
cdr3_aa: CASSLGSVVTGELFF

j_call: TRBJ2-3
v_call: TRBV7-2
d_call: TRBD2
cdr3_nt: TGTGCCAGCAGCGTCCAGACTAGCGCTGTAGATACGCAGTATTTT
cdr3_aa: CASSVQTSAVDTQYF

j_call: TRBJ2-1
v_call: TRBV6-4
d_call: TRBD2
cdr3_nt: TGTGCCAGCAGTGACTCGAAGCTAGCGGGGGGTCCTAGCTCCTACAATGAGCAGTTCTTC
cdr3_aa: CASSDSKLAGGPSSYNEQFF